This is a list of T cell receptor beta chains from one sample in a study of tumor-infiltrating lymphocytes in primary liver carcinoma. TCRdb reprocessed the multiplex PCR reads with MiXCR, giving one entry per CDR3 protein. The table records 70,000 to 75,000 distinct CDR3 sequences, approximately 74% of them present only once. Source material: liver tumor tissue from sampling region 4. The receptors were sampled from a man between 40 and 49 years old with primary liver carcinoma and hepatitis B virus infection. Both conserved end residues are part of each CDR3. A D gene is named only where the DNA matches it firmly. Clone size is shown for a subset of rows, as once, few, many or a class of expanded clone.

j_gene | d_gene | v_gene | abundance | CDR3nt | CDR3aa
TRBJ2-2 | TRBD2 | TRBV11-1 | NA | TGTGCCAGCAGCCTGGGACTAGCGGGTCTTAACACCGGGGAGCTGTTTTTT | CASSLGLAGLNTGELFF
TRBJ2-3 | TRBD2 | TRBV6-5 | NA | TGTGCAGTAGTTCTTAGCGGGAGGGCAGATACGCAGTATTTT | CAVVLSGRADTQYF
TRBJ1-5 | NA | TRBV4-1 | many | TGCGCCAGCAGCCGAGGCGAGAATAGCAATCAGCCCCAGCATTTT | CASSRGENSNQPQHF
TRBJ2-7 | NA | TRBV12-3/TRBV12-4 | NA | TGTGCCAGCAGACTACAGGGCTACCAGTACTTC | CASRLQGYQYF
TRBJ2-1 | NA | TRBV10-3 | NA | TGTGTCATCAGTGAATACGTGGGAGAGCCAATGGTTGAGCAGTTCTTC | CVISEYVGEPMVEQFF
TRBJ2-7 | NA | TRBV28 | NA | TGTGCCAGCAGCCTCCTCCGCCCCCACATTGAGGGAGTCTACGAGCAGTACTTC | CASSLLRPHIEGVYEQYF
TRBJ2-7 | NA | TRBV18 | once | TGTGCCAGCTCACTCGGCTTGGGGAAGAGCTCCTACGAGCAGTACTTT | CASSLGLGKSSYEQYF
TRBJ2-3 | NA | TRBV11-2 | NA | TGTGCCAGCAGCCCCCCGAGTAGCGGCAGCACAGGTACGCGGTATTTT | CASSPPSSGSTGTRYF
TRBJ2-1 | TRBD2 | TRBV29-1 | NA | TGCATCGTTGAAGGGGGGGCTAGCGGGAGATACAATGAGCAGTTCTTC | CIVEGGASGRYNEQFF
TRBJ2-7 | NA | TRBV10-3 | NA | TGTGCCATCAGCGCAGGAGGACGGCAAGGCTACGAGCAGTACTTC | CAISAGGRQGYEQYF
TRBJ2-7 | NA | TRBV10-3 | NA | TGTGCCATCAGCTCCGGGACCAGCGGTGCCTACGAGCGGTACTTC | CAISSGTSGAYERYF